The present entry profiles one T cell receptor beta chain with its context. This sample was included in a study of cytomegalovirus exposure and HLA in healthy donors. PCR employed 60 Vbeta and 13 Jbeta primers. Data came from immunoSEQ multiplex PCR; TCRdb stores just in-frame clones and leaves some out. The table records roughly 150,000 clones, about 85% of them present only once. With 6 bases removed from V and 0 bases from J, the gap between germline ends came to 10 bases. The CDR3 is 14 residues long. Looked up from germline, CDR1 is SGDLS and CDR2 is YYNGEE. The specimen sequenced was PBMCs. The TCR sequence derives from a young man in good health and CMV-seropositive. The chain carries TRBV9 and TRBJ2-1; D not certain. DNA for the CDR3: TGTGCCAGCAACCAGGATAGCTCCTACAATGAGCAGTTCTTC. Its protein product is CASNQDSSYNEQFF.